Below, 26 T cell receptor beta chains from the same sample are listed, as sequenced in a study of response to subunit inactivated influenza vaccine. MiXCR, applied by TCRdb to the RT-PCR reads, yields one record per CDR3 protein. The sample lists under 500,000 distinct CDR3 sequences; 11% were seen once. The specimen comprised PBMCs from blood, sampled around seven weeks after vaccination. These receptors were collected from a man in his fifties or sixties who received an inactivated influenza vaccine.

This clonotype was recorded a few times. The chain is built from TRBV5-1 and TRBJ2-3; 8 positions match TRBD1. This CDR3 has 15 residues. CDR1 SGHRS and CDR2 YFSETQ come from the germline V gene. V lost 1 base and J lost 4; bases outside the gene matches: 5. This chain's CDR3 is CASSLMDREADTQYF. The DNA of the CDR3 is TGCGCCAGCAGCTTGATGGACAGGGAGGCAGATACGCAGTATTTT.

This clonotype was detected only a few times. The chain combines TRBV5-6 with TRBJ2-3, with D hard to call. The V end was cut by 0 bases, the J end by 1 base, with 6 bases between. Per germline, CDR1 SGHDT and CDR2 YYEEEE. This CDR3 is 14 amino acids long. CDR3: CASSLDTGTDTQYF. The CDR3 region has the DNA TGTGCCAGCAGCTTGGACACAGGCACAGATACGCAGTATTTT.

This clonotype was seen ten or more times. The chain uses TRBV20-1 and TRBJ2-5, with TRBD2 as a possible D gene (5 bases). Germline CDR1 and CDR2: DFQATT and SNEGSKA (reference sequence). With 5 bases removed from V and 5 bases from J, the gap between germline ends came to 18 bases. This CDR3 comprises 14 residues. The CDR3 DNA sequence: TGCAGTGCTGGGAGCCTCCACACTCGGGAGACCCAGTACTTC. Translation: CSAGSLHTRETQYF.

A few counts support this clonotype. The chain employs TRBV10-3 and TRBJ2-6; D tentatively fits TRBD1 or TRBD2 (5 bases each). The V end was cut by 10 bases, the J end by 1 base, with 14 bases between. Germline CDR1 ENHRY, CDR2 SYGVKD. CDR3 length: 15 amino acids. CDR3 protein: CASIGTGSGANVLTF. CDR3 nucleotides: TGTGCCAGCATTGGGACGGGGTCTGGGGCCAACGTCCTGACTTTC.

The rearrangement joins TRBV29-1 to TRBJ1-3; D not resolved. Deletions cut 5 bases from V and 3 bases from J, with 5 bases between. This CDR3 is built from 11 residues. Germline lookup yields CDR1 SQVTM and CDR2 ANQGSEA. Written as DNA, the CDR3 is TGCAGCGTTTACGGTGGAAACACCATATATTTT. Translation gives CSVYGGNTIYF.

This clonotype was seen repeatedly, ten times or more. The chain's CDR3 is CASSLAGPIEQFF. Here the CDR3 DNA reads TGTGCCAGCAGCTTAGCGGGGCCTATTGAGCAGTTCTTC. The gene calls are TRBV7-2 and TRBJ2-1, with D possibly matching TRBD1 (5 bases). CDR3 size: 13 residues. Germline V CDR1 and CDR2: SGHTA, FQGNSA. The V end was cut by 0 bases, the J end by 9 bases, with 9 bases between.

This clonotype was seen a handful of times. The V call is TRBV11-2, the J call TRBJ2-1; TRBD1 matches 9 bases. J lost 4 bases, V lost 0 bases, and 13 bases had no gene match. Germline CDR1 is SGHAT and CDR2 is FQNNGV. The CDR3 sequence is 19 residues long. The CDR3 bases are TGTGCCAGCAGCTTAGAACGTTTCTACAGGGGGCGGGGATACAATGAGCAGTTCTTC. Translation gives CASSLERFYRGRGYNEQFF. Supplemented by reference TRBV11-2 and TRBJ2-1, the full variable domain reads EAGVAQSPRYKIIEKRQSVAFWCNPISGHATLYWYQQILGQGPKLLIQFQNNGVVDDSQLPKDRFSAERLKGVDSTLKIQPAKLEDSAVYLCASSLERFYRGRGYNEQFFGPGTRLTVL.

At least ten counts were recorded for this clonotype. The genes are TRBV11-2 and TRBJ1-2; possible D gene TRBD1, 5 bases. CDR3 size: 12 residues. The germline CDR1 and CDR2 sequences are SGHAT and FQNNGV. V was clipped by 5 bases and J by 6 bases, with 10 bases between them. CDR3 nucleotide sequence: TGTGCCAGCAGCCCATGGGGCCATGGCTACACCTTC. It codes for CASSPWGHGYTF.

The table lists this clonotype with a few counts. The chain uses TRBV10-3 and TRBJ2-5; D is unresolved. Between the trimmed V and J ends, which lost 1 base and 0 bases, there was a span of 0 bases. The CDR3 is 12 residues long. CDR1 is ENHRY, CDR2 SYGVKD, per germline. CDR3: CAISEYQETQYF. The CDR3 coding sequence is TGTGCCATCAGTGAGTACCAAGAGACCCAGTACTTC.

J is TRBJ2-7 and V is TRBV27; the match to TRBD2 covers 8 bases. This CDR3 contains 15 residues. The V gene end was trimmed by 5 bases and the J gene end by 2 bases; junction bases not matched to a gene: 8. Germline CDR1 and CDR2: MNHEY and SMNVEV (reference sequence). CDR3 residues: CASSARGGTAYEQYF. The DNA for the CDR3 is TGTGCCAGCAGTGCCCGGGGGGGTACCGCCTACGAGCAGTACTTC.

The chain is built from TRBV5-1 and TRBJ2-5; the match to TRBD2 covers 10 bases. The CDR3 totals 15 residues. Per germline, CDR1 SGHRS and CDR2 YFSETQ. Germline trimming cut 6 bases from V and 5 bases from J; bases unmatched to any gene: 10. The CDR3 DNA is TGCGCCAGCAACCAAGCGGGAGGGCCGCTCGAGACCCAGTACTTC. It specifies CASNQAGGPLETQYF.

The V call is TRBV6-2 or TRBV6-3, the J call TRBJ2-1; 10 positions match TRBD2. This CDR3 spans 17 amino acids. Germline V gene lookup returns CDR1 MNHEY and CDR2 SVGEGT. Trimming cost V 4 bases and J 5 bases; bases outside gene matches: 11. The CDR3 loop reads CASSSLLAGEFNNEQFF. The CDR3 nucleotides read TGTGCCAGCAGTTCCCTTCTAGCGGGGGAGTTTAACAATGAGCAGTTCTTC.

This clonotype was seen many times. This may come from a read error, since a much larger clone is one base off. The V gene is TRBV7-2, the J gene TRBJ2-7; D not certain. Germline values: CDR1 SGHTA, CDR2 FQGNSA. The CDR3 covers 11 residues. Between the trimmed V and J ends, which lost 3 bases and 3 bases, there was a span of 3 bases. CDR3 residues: CASSFDYEQYF. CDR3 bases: TGTGCCAGCAGCTTCGACTACGAGCAGTACTTC.

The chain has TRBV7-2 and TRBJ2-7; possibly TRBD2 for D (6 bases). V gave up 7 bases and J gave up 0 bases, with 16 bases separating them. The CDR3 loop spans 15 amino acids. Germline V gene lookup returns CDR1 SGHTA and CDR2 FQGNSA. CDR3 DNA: TGTGCCAGCACGGGTGGCGACGGGAGCTCCTACGAGCAGTACTTC. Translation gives CASTGGDGSSYEQYF.

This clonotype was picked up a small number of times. The CDR3 sequence: CASSSKEGGGRAGELFF. CDR3 nucleotides: TGTGCCAGCAGCTCTAAAGAGGGAGGAGGGCGCGCCGGGGAGCTGTTTTTT. The chain recombines TRBV7-2 with TRBJ2-2; the D gene is possibly TRBD2 (6 bases). The CDR3 is made up of 17 amino acids. The V gene lost 4 bases and the J gene lost 6 bases, with 21 bases spanning the gap. Germline assignment: CDR1 SGHTA and CDR2 FQGNSA.

The CDR3 region has the DNA TGTGCCAGCAGCTTAGGGAACGTGCATGGAAACACCATATATTTT. As protein: CASSLGNVHGNTIYF. V gene TRBV7-2 combines with J gene TRBJ1-3; no clear D. The CDR3 is 15 residues long. The V gene lost 1 base and the J gene lost 3 bases, with 10 bases spanning the gap. CDR1 SGHTA and CDR2 FQGNSA come from the germline V gene.

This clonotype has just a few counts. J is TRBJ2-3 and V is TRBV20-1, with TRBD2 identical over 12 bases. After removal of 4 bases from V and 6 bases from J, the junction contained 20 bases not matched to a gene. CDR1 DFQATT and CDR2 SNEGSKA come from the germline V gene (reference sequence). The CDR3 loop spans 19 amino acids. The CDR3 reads CSANTRDGGTSGYYDTQYF. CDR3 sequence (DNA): TGCAGTGCTAACACCCGGGACGGCGGGACTAGCGGGTATTATGATACGCAGTATTTT.

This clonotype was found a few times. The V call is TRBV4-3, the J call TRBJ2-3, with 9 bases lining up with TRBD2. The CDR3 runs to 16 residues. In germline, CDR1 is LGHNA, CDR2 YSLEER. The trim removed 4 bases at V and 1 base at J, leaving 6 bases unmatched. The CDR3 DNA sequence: TGCGCCAGCAGCCTCCTAGCGGGAACCCGCACAGATACGCAGTATTTT. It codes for CASSLLAGTRTDTQYF.

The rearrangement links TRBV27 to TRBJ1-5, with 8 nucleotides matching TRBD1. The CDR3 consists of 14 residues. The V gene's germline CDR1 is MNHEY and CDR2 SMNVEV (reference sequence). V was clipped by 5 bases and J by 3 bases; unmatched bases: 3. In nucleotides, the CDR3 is TGTGCCAGCAGTGGGCAGGGGGCCAATCAGCCCCAGCATTTT. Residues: CASSGQGANQPQHF.

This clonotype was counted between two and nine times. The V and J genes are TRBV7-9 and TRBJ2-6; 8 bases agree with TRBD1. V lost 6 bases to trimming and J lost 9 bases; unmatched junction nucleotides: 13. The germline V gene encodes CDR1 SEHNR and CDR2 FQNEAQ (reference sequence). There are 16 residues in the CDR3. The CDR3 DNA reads TGTGCCAGCAGGAAGGGACAGGCGTCCCTATTCAACGTCCTGACTTTC. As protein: CASRKGQASLFNVLTF. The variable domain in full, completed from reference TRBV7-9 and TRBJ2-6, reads DTGVSQNPRHKITKRGQNVTFRCDPISEHNRLYWYRQTLGQGPEFLTYFQNEAQLEKSRLLSDRFSAERPKGSFSTLEIQRTEQGDSAMYLCASRKGQASLFNVLTFGAGSRLTVL.

CDR3 sequence: CASSQGKAETQYF. CDR3 sequence (DNA): TGCGCCAGCAGCCAAGGAAAGGCAGAGACCCAGTACTTC. The V gene is TRBV4-1, the J gene TRBJ2-5; D is unresolved. The CDR3 loop spans 13 amino acids. Trimming removed 1 base at V and 4 bases at J, with 7 bases between. Germline V gene lookup returns CDR1 MGHRA and CDR2 YSYEKL.

The CDR3 DNA follows: TGTGCCAGCAGCTTGAGGTTAGGGGAGAATACTGAAGCTTTCTTT. Translation: CASSLRLGENTEAFF. The genes are TRBV5-4 and TRBJ1-1, with D possibly matching TRBD1 (5 bases). The ends were cut back, 1 base at V and 5 bases at J, with 15 bases in the middle. This CDR3 comprises 15 residues. Germline CDR1 reads SGHNT; CDR2 reads YYREEE (reference sequence).

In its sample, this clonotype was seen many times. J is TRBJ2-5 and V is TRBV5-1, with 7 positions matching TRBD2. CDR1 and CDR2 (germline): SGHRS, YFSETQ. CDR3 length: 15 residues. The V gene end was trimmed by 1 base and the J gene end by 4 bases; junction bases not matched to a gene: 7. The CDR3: CASSLNGGRSETQYF. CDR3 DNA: TGCGCCAGCAGCTTGAACGGGGGGAGGTCAGAGACCCAGTACTTC.

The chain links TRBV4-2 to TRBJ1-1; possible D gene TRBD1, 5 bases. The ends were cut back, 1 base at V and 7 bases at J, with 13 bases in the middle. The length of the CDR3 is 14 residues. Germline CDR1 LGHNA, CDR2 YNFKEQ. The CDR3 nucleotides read TGTGCCAGCAGCCAAGTTTCCCCGAGGGGTGAAGCTTTCTTT. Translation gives CASSQVSPRGEAFF.

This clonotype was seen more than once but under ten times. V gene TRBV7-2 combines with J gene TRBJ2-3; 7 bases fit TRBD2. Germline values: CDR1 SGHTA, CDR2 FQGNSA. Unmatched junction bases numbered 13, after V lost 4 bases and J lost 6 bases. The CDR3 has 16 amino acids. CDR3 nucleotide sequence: TGTGCCAGCAGCTCCCGAGATTGGACTAGTCCCGATACGCAGTATTTT. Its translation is CASSSRDWTSPDTQYF.

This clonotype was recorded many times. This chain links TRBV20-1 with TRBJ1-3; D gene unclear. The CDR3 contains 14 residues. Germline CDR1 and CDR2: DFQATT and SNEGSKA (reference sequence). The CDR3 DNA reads TGCGGATGGACTCAGGACTACGACGGAAACACCATATATTTT. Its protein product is CGWTQDYDGNTIYF.